This T cell receptor (beta chain) emerged from a study of shared clonotypes between healthy human individuals. For the study at large: Aged 18 to 49, the donors were a couple of women and three men.

Researchers divided each subset's genomic DNA evenly across several immunoSEQ plates. Only in-frame clones appear in the TCRdb table, and some are missing; sequencing was by immunoSEQ multiplex PCR. This table has about 2.3 million clones, 85% to 95% appearing once. Germline V gives CDR1 SGDLS, CDR2 YYNGEE. CDR3 length: 16 residues. Between the trimmed V and J ends, which lost 3 bases and 0 bases, there was a span of 14 bases. With respect to this clone: The antigen remains undetermined.

Study-wide findings and caveats: Of the naive CD4 clonotypes, roughly 5% were shared across a handful of donors. There were few donors, and this limited the genetic and exposure-history diversity represented.

The chain has TRBV9 and TRBJ2-3, with D unclear. The origin of this receptor is a man aged 18 to 30 in good health. Some clones in this sample may be carry-over from other donors' samples. Sequenced: naive CD4+ T cells from PBMCs. Documented subset: CD45RA+ positively selected. CDR3 residues: CASSALGQSSTDTQYF. In DNA form, the CDR3 reads TGTGCCAGCAGCGCCCTAGGGCAGTCTAGCACAGATACGCAGTATTTT.